A single sample is the source of the 16 T cell receptor beta chains below, sequenced in a study of HIV-infected patients and healthy controls. About 450 ng RNA was reverse transcribed with alpha and beta constant-region primers. Separate chain-specific third strand synthesis with multiplexing indices produced the alpha and beta libraries. MiXCR, applied by TCRdb to the 5' RACE reads, yields one record per CDR3 protein. The sample carries some 8,100 distinct CDR3 sequences, approximately 6.8% recorded once. Antiretroviral therapy had run roughly three months, about 14 weeks, before follow-up blood collection. No cell fractionation was done, so the repertoire covers all unsorted peripheral blood T cells. The sequenced sample was blood, obtained during antiretroviral therapy. The receptor source for this set is an adult with HIV infection.

This clonotype was found many times. Because the library targeted alpha chains, this beta chain is an off-target read whose size means little. The chain links TRBV7-2 to TRBJ2-1; perhaps TRBD2 as D (5 bases). Trimming stripped 7 bases from V and 6 bases from J, with 19 bases between. Germline V gene lookup returns CDR1 SGHTA and CDR2 FQGNSA. CDR3 length: 15 residues. The CDR3 region has the DNA TGTGCCAGCACCCGTAGGGCTAGCTCAACCAATGAGCAGTTCTTC. Its protein product is CASTRRASSTNEQFF.

This clonotype was found many times. Since the library was made to target alpha chains, this beta chain is a stray read and its abundance is not meaningful. V gene TRBV18 combines with J gene TRBJ2-1; TRBD1 agrees at 9 bases. V was clipped by 6 bases and J by 10 bases; unmatched bases: 4. The CDR3 consists of 12 residues. Germline CDR1 is KGHSH and CDR2 is LQKENI. The CDR3 DNA is TGTGCCAGCTCTCGACAGGGGGAAGAGCAGTTCTTC. Translated, it gives CASSRQGEEQFF.

This clonotype was seen ten or more times. With the library built for alpha chains, this beta chain is off target and its frequency is not meaningful. The gene calls are TRBV4-1 and TRBJ2-1, with 7 positions matching TRBD2. V was pared by 1 base and J by 3 bases, with 6 bases of the junction left unmatched. The CDR3 is 16 residues long. CDR1 is MGHRA and CDR2 is YSYEKL in the germline V gene. CDR3 DNA: TGCGCCAGCAGCCAAGCGGGCGGGAGTTACTACAATGAGCAGTTCTTC. This codes for CASSQAGGSYYNEQFF.

By its share, this clonotype is medium-sized. This beta chain represents an off-target read in a library built for alpha chains; its size is of limited meaning. V is TRBV5-6 and J is TRBJ1-1, with D tentatively TRBD1 (5 bases). Germline CDR1 and CDR2: SGHDT and YYEEEE. V was trimmed by 1 base and J by 4 bases, leaving 11 bases between them. The CDR3 has 14 amino acids. The CDR3 loop is CASSLRGAGTEAFF. In DNA, the CDR3 is TGTGCCAGCAGCTTGCGAGGGGCGGGCACTGAAGCTTTCTTT.

This clonotype has at least ten counts. For a library built for alpha chains, this beta chain is a stray read; little rests on its size. This chain connects TRBV4-1 to TRBJ1-2; D gene uncertain. Trimming left V 4 bases short and J 0 bases short, with 6 bases between. There are 13 residues in the CDR3. CDR1 and CDR2 (germline): MGHRA, YSYEKL. The CDR3 is CASSPVTNYGYTF. CDR3 DNA sequence: TGCGCCAGCAGCCCCGTTACTAACTATGGCTACACCTTC.

This clonotype has a count of ten or more. This beta chain is off target for a library built for alpha chains, so its abundance means little. The chain links TRBV19 to TRBJ2-1, with D perhaps being TRBD1 or TRBD2 (5 bases each). CDR1 is LNHDA and CDR2 is SQIVND in the germline V gene (reference sequence). V dropped 5 bases and J dropped 8 bases, with 16 bases sitting between them. This CDR3 contains 14 residues. The CDR3 DNA sequence: TGTGCCAGTAGTGACGGGAAGGGGTCCGATGAGCAGTTCTTC. The encoded protein is CASSDGKGSDEQFF.

This clonotype was recorded many times. In a library made to pick up alpha chains, this beta chain is a stray read with a size that means little. The chain combines TRBV9 with TRBJ2-3, with 8 bases lining up with TRBD1. Germline CDR1 reads SGDLS; CDR2 reads YYNGEE. With 3 bases clipped from V and 0 bases from J, the junction kept 6 bases outside the gene matches. The CDR3 totals 16 residues. In DNA form, the CDR3 reads TGTGCCAGCAGCGCCCGACAGGGGTCAAGCACAGATACGCAGTATTTT. Translating gives CASSARQGSSTDTQYF.

In this sample, this clonotype turned up many times. With the library built for alpha chains, this beta chain is off target and its frequency is not meaningful. This chain joins TRBV7-9 and TRBJ2-7, with unresolved D. The CDR3 sequence is 13 residues long. V dropped 1 base and J dropped 3 bases, with 7 bases sitting between them. The germline V gene encodes CDR1 SEHNR and CDR2 FQNEAQ (reference sequence). CDR3 in amino acids: CASSLVVDYEQYF. CDR3 sequence (DNA): TGTGCCAGCAGCTTAGTGGTTGACTACGAGCAGTACTTC.

This clonotype was recorded at least ten times. This beta chain lies outside the target of a library built for alpha chains; its clone size means little. The V call is TRBV7-9, the J call TRBJ2-2; D might be TRBD1 (6 bases). This CDR3 region has 16 residues. The V end lost 5 bases, the J end lost 4 bases, and 17 bases lay between the germline ends. The germline V gene has CDR1 SEHNR and CDR2 FQNEAQ (reference sequence). The CDR3: CASSASWDMVTGELFF. In DNA, the CDR3 is TGTGCCAGCAGCGCCAGTTGGGACATGGTCACCGGGGAGCTGTTTTTT.

This clonotype was seen repeatedly, ten times or more. This beta chain slipped into a library made for alpha chains as a stray read, so its size is not meaningful. The chain employs TRBV19 and TRBJ2-1, with 12 nucleotides matching TRBD2. The length of the CDR3 is 15 residues. Germline values: CDR1 LNHDA, CDR2 SQIVND (reference sequence). J was trimmed by 5 bases and V by 6 bases; bases with no gene match: 5. The CDR3 reads CASRRLAGENNEQFF. The CDR3 nucleotides read TGTGCCAGTAGAAGACTAGCGGGAGAAAACAATGAGCAGTTCTTC.

For this clonotype: This beta chain was picked up by a library intended for alpha chains and is off target, so its count carries little meaning. The rearrangement joins TRBV30 to TRBJ2-3; 16 bases are shared with TRBD2. Germline CDR1 is GTSNPN and CDR2 is SVGIG (reference sequence). The ends lost 0 bases at V and 1 base at J; junction bases unmatched: 16. This CDR3 contains 22 residues. The CDR3 coding sequence is TGTGCCTGGAGTGTACGGGGGGGACAGGGACTAGCGGGAGGGTTTCGCACAGATACGCAGTATTTT. Its protein is CAWSVRGGQGLAGGFRTDTQYF.

This clonotype was seen at least ten times. The library was designed around alpha chains, so this beta chain is a stray read whose abundance carries little weight. This chain links TRBV11-3 with TRBJ2-3; 12 nucleotides align to TRBD2. The V gene end was trimmed by 5 bases and the J gene end by 4 bases; junction bases not matched to a gene: 4. Germline CDR1 and CDR2: SGHNT and YENEEA. The CDR3 loop spans 15 amino acids. The CDR3 sequence: CASSATSGSADTQYF. DNA of the CDR3: TGTGCCAGCAGCGCGACTAGCGGGAGCGCAGATACGCAGTATTTT.

In this sample, this clonotype is medium-sized. This beta chain appears as a stray read in a library generated for alpha chains; its size is not informative. CDR3 bases: TGTGCCAGTTCCTCCGGCCAAAACATTCAGTACTTC. It is translated as CASSSGQNIQYF. The chain uses TRBV9 and TRBJ2-4; D unclear. This CDR3 has 12 residues. Trimming left V 8 bases short and J 5 bases short, with 11 bases between. The germline V gene has CDR1 SGDLS and CDR2 YYNGEE.

Notes on this clonotype: The size of this beta chain means little, since it is a stray read in a library made for alpha chains. This chain links TRBV7-9 with TRBJ2-2; 7 nucleotides agree with TRBD1. The trim removed 2 bases at V and 1 base at J, leaving 7 bases unmatched. Germline V gives CDR1 SEHNR, CDR2 FQNEAQ (reference sequence). The CDR3 consists of 17 residues. CDR3 loop: CASSLRLAGGNTGELFF. DNA of the CDR3: TGTGCCAGCAGCTTACGGCTGGCAGGGGGGAACACCGGGGAGCTGTTTTTT.

The sample holds many counts of this clonotype. Found in a library prepared for alpha chains, this beta chain is an off-target read, and its abundance has little meaning. The chain carries TRBV3-1 and TRBJ1-2, with 7 bases identical to TRBD1. The V gene's germline CDR1 is LGHDT and CDR2 YNNKEL (reference sequence). The CDR3 consists of 17 residues. V dropped 8 bases and J dropped 3; count of bases not matched to a gene: 18. The chain's CDR3 is CASGNTGQRAGYYGYTF. CDR3 sequence (DNA): TGTGCCAGCGGGAACACGGGACAGAGGGCTGGCTACTATGGCTACACCTTC.

This clonotype appeared many times. Since it is a stray read in a library aimed at alpha chains, this beta chain has a size that is not meaningful. This chain connects TRBV27 to TRBJ2-7; tentative D call: TRBD1 (6 bases). V dropped 5 bases and J dropped 4 bases, with 12 bases sitting between them. This CDR3 is 13 amino acids long. The germline V gene encodes CDR1 MNHEY and CDR2 SMNVEV (reference sequence). CDR3 sequence: CASSLQGIYEQYF. The CDR3 nucleotides are TGTGCCAGCAGTCTACAGGGTATTTACGAGCAGTACTTC.